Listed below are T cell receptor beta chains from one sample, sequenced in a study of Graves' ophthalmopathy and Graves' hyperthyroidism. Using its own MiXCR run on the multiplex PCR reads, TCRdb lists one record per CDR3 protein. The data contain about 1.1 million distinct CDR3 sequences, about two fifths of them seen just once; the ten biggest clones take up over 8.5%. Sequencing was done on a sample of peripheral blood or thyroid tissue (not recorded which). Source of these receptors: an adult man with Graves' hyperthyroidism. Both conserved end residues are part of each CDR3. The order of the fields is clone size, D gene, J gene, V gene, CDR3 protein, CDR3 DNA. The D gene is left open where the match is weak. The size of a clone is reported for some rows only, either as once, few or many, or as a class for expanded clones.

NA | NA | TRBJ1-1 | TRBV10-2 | CASSDLRDEAFF | TGCGCCAGCAGTGATCTCCGGGACGAAGCTTTCTTT
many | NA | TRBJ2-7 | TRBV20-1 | CSARSYSERYEQYF | TGCAGTGCCCGATCATATTCGGAGCGCTACGAGCAGTACTTC
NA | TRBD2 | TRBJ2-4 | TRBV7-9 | CASSSTERGGSNIQYF | TGTGCCAGCAGCTCAACCGAACGGGGGGGCTCGAACATTCAGTACTTC
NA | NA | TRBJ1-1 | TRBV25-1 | CASSDPNVRGGAEAFF | TGTGCCAGCAGTGACCCCAACGTCAGGGGAGGGGCTGAAGCTTTCTTT
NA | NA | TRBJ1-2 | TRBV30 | CAWSSMGRNHGYTF | TGTGCCTGGAGTAGCATGGGGCGGAATCATGGCTACACCTTC
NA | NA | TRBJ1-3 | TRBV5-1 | CASSSLSTSPGNTIYF | TGCGCCAGCAGCTCACTCTCAACAAGCCCTGGAAACACCATATATTTT
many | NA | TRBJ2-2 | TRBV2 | CASSEAGYTGELFF | TGTGCCAGCAGTGAAGCGGGGTACACCGGGGAGCTGTTTTTT
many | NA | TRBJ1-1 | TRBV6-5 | CASTWGHEAFF | TGTGCCAGCACCTGGGGTCATGAAGCTTTCTTT
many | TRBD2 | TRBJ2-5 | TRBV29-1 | CSVRGGARETQYF | TGCAGCGTTCGCGGGGGGGCTAGAGAGACCCAGTACTTC
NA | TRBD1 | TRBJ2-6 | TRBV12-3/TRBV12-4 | CASSFRQGALSGANVLTF | TGTGCCAGCAGTTTTCGCCAGGGGGCGCTTTCTGGGGCCAACGTCCTGACTTTC
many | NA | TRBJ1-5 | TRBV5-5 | CATSSGLINQPQHF | TGTGCCACCTCATCGGGGCTTATCAATCAGCCCCAGCATTTT
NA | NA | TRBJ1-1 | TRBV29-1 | CSYLGGTEAFF | TGCAGTTATCTGGGGGGCACTGAAGCTTTCTTT
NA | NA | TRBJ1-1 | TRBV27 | CASRQGDARGGAFF | TGTGCCAGCAGGCAAGGGGACGCACGGGGGGGAGCTTTCTTT
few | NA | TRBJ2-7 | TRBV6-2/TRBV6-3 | CASRPLTGTYEQYF | TGTGCCAGCAGACCTCTCACAGGGACCTACGAGCAGTACTTC
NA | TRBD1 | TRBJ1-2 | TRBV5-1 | CASSPGTASNYGYTF | TGCGCCAGCAGCCCGGGGACAGCTTCTAACTATGGCTACACCTTC
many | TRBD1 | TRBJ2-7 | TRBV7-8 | CASSETGNYEQYF | TGTGCCAGCAGCGAGACAGGGAACTACGAGCAGTACTTC
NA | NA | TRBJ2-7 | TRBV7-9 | CASSSASASYEQYF | TGTGCCAGCAGCAGTGCTAGCGCCTCCTACGAGCAGTACTTC
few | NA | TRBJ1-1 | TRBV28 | CASRPGGSTEAFF | TGTGCCAGCAGACCCGGGGGGAGTACTGAAGCTTTCTTT
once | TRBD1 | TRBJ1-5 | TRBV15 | CATTNRGGQPQHF | TGTGCCACCACCAACAGGGGTGGCCAGCCCCAGCATTTT
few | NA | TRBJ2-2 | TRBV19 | CASSPLGRRGDTGELFF | TGTGCCAGTAGTCCCCTGGGGAGGAGGGGTGACACCGGGGAGCTGTTTTTT
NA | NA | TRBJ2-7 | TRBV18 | CASSPVKGYEQYF | TGTGCCAGCTCACCAGTTAAGGGCTACGAGCAGTACTTC
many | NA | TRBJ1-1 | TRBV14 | CASSYQENTEAFF | TGTGCCAGCAGCTACCAGGAGAACACTGAAGCTTTCTTT